This T cell receptor (beta chain) was identified in a study of cytomegalovirus exposure and HLA in healthy donors. Details on this clone: Its antigen is currently unknown.

Study-level findings and limits: The authors reported that TCR beta sequences could predict HLA-A and HLA-B alleles. These predictions were accurate for most subjects in the first cohort.

The PCR employed 60 Vbeta primers together with 13 Jbeta primers. Clones were read by immunoSEQ multiplex PCR, and TCRdb kept only the in-frame ones, dropping some. Of 100,000 to 150,000 clones in the sample, 60% to 75% were seen once. The CDR3 loop spans 15 amino acids. The V gene end was trimmed by 0 bases and the J gene end by 4 bases; junction bases not matched to a gene: 7. CDR1 is GTSNPN, CDR2 SVGIG, per germline (reference sequence). The genes are TRBV30 and TRBJ1-2, with 8 bases matching TRBD1. This sequence was found in a woman aged 40 to 50 in good health and CMV-seropositive. The sequencing input was PBMCs. CDR3 in DNA: TGTGCCTGGAGTGTAGCGGGACAGGCAATCTATGGCTACACCTTC. Amino acids: CAWSVAGQAIYGYTF.